The 16 T cell receptor beta chains presented below share a single source sample, sequenced in a study of blood T cell repertoires in COVID-19. Sequenced by immunoSEQ multiplex PCR; TCRdb stores in-frame clones only, minus some. The repertoire holds approximately 61,000 clones, about 75% seen once, with 25% to 35% in the top ten. Sequenced sample: peripheral blood. The receptors here all came from a human donor in a cohort sampled during active COVID-19.

This clone was seen only a few times. Written as DNA, the CDR3 is TGCGCCAGCAGCCAAGGTGGCAGTTCTAACACTGAAGCTTTCTTT. It encodes CASSQGGSSNTEAFF. The chain combines TRBV4-1 with TRBJ1-1, with D hard to call. CDR3 length: 15 amino acids. The V end was cut by 1 base, the J end by 2 bases, with 11 bases between. Germline V gene data show CDR1 as MGHRA and CDR2 as YSYEKL.

This clone was counted a few times. V is TRBV18 and J is TRBJ2-3; 8 bases are a match to TRBD2. The CDR3 is made up of 16 amino acids. J gave up 0 bases and V 3 bases, and 5 bases lay outside the gene matches. Germline-derived CDR1 and CDR2 are KGHSH and LQKENI. CDR3 sequence: CASSPGQRGSTDTQYF. The DNA of the CDR3 is TGTGCCAGCTCACCCGGCCAGCGGGGGAGCACAGATACGCAGTATTTT.

The chain employs TRBV19 and TRBJ1-5; TRBD1 is a possible D gene (5 bases). The ends were cut back, 5 bases at V and 0 bases at J, with 17 bases in the middle. The germline V gene has CDR1 LNHDA and CDR2 SQIVND (reference sequence). The CDR3 is made up of 17 amino acids. The CDR3 DNA is TGTGCCAGTAGTTCCCCCTCGGGCAGGGATAGCAATCAGCCCCAGCATTTT. Translated: CASSSPSGRDSNQPQHF.

V is TRBV5-1 and J is TRBJ2-2; D gene unclear. Trimming took 1 base from V and 1 from J, leaving 5 bases between them. The CDR3 sequence is 14 residues long. Germline-derived CDR1 and CDR2 are SGHRS and YFSETQ. CDR3 protein: CASSLLGNTGELFF. Written as DNA, the CDR3 is TGCGCCAGCAGCTTGCTAGGGAACACCGGGGAGCTGTTTTTT.

The V gene is TRBV7-9, the J gene TRBJ1-1; unclear D gene. This CDR3 region has 13 residues. Trimming pared 7 bases from V and 5 bases from J, leaving 14 bases between. Per the germline V gene, CDR1 is SEHNR and CDR2 is FQNEAQ (reference sequence). CDR3 sequence reads: CASTSPAGTEAFF. CDR3 nucleotides: TGTGCCAGCACCTCCCCTGCGGGAACTGAAGCTTTCTTT.

The table lists this clone with a few counts. The J gene is TRBJ2-3, the V gene TRBV5-8, with 7 bases lining up with TRBD1. There are 16 residues in the CDR3. Unmatched junction bases numbered 6, after V lost 2 bases and J lost 0 bases. Germline loops: CDR1 SGHTS, CDR2 YDEGEE. CDR3 amino acids: CASSFTRGHSTDTQYF. The CDR3 DNA is TGTGCCAGCAGCTTCACGAGGGGGCATAGCACAGATACGCAGTATTTT.

The chain is built from TRBV25-1 and TRBJ2-7, with 9 positions matching TRBD2. The CDR3 is 14 residues long. Germline CDR1 MGHDK, CDR2 SYGVNS. The J segment lost 3 bases and the V segment lost 4 bases, leaving 4 bases of the junction unmatched. CDR3 coding DNA: TGTGCCAGCAGTGGCGGGGGGGATTACTACGAGCAGTACTTC. It translates to CASSGGGDYYEQYF.

In nucleotides, the CDR3 is TGTGCCAGCAGCCCAATGCCGACAGGGAGAGAGACCCAGTACTTC. As protein: CASSPMPTGRETQYF. The J gene is TRBJ2-5, the V gene TRBV5-6; 7 bases map to TRBD1. Unmatched junction bases numbered 10, after V lost 4 bases and J lost 4 bases. Germline CDR1 reads SGHDT; CDR2 reads YYEEEE. The CDR3 spans 15 residues.

CDR3 nucleotides: TGTGCCAGCAGCCGCCGTTCAGGGGCCACTGAAGCTTTCTTT. This translates into CASSRRSGATEAFF. This sequence joins TRBV7-9 and TRBJ1-1; weak D call: TRBD1 (6 bases). Germline V gene data show CDR1 as SEHNR and CDR2 as FQNEAQ (reference sequence). The CDR3 sequence is 14 residues long. Trimming stripped 5 bases from V and 4 bases from J, with 14 bases between.

This clone has at least ten counts. The chain joins TRBV2 to TRBJ1-2; no reliable D call. The CDR3 runs to 12 residues. V gave up 3 bases and J gave up 6 bases, with 8 bases separating them. In germline, CDR1 is SNHLY, CDR2 FYNNEI. CDR3 sequence (DNA): TGTGCCAGCAGTGAGAGAGGAAATGGCTACACCTTC. Translated: CASSERGNGYTF.

The CDR3 DNA is TGTGCCAGCAGCCGACCGGGAAAGGGATCCTACAATGAGCAGTTCTTC. Translation: CASSRPGKGSYNEQFF. This chain links TRBV14 with TRBJ2-1; D may be TRBD2 (5 bases). The CDR3 totals 16 residues. V was cut by 4 bases and J by 1 base, with 14 bases left in between. In germline, CDR1 is SGHDN, CDR2 FVKESK.

This clone was seen only a few times. The chain employs TRBV16 and TRBJ1-3, with D unclear. Germline V CDR1 and CDR2: KGHSY, FQNENV. V was trimmed by 1 base and J by 8 bases, leaving 9 bases between them. The CDR3 is 13 amino acids. The CDR3 nucleotides are TGTGCCAGCAGCCAATTGTCGGAGGACACCATATATTTT. Translation gives CASSQLSEDTIYF.

The chain joins TRBV7-2 to TRBJ2-1; weak D call: TRBD1 (5 bases). V gave up 5 bases and J gave up 4 bases, with 15 bases separating them. Per the germline V gene, CDR1 is SGHTA and CDR2 is FQGNSA. This CDR3 spans 15 amino acids. CDR3 bases: TGTGCCAGCAGCCCGACAGCAGATATATACAATGAGCAGTTCTTC. It is translated as CASSPTADIYNEQFF.

This chain links TRBV6-5 with TRBJ2-3, with 9 bases matching TRBD2. This CDR3 is 14 amino acids long. Losses at the gene ends were 6 bases for V and 2 bases for J; bases not matched to a gene: 3. Germline loops: CDR1 MNHEY, CDR2 SVGAGI. CDR3 in amino acids: CASRLAGNTDTQYF. The DNA for the CDR3 is TGTGCCAGCAGGCTAGCGGGGAACACAGATACGCAGTATTTT.

The genes are TRBV11-2 and TRBJ2-5; tentatively, D is TRBD1 (7 bases). This CDR3 has 15 amino acids. CDR1 and CDR2 from the germline V gene are SGHAT and FQNNGV. V was shortened by 1 base and J by 4 bases, with 13 bases between the two germline ends. The CDR3 bases are TGTGCCAGCAGCTTAGGGGGGGACAGTTTAGAGACCCAGTACTTC. Its protein is CASSLGGDSLETQYF.

This clone was recorded at least ten times. The chain recombines TRBV5-1 with TRBJ1-2, with D possibly matching TRBD1 (6 bases). V was pared by 0 bases and J by 7 bases, with 19 bases between. The germline CDR1 and CDR2 sequences are SGHRS and YFSETQ. The CDR3 loop spans 16 amino acids. CDR3 in DNA: TGCGCCAGCAGCTTGGGGGGACGAACAGGGTCGGGTGGCTACACCTTC. Residues: CASSLGGRTGSGGYTF.